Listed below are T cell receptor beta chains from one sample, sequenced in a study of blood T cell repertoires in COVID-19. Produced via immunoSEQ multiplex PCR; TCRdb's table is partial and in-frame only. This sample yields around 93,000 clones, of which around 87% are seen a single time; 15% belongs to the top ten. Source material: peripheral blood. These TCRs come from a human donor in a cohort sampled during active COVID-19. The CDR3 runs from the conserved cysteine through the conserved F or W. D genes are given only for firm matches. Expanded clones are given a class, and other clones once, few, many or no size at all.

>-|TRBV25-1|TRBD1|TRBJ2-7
CASTRTGGSYEQYF
TGTGCCAGCACCCGGACAGGGGGGTCCTACGAGCAGTACTTC
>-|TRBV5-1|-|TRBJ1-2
CASSPSAGNYGYTF
TGCGCCAGCAGCCCCTCAGCGGGAAACTATGGCTACACCTTC
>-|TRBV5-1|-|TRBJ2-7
CASASGYEQYF
TGCGCCAGCGCGTCAGGTTACGAGCAGTACTTC
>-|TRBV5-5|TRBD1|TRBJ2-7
CASSILGQGAEGQYF
TGTGCCAGCAGCATCTTGGGACAGGGGGCTGAGGGGCAGTACTTC
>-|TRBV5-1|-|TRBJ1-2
CASTLDAGDGYTF
TGCGCCAGCACCCTGGACGCGGGAGATGGCTACACCTTC
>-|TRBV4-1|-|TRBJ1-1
CASSHPTPGVGTEAFF
TGCGCCAGCAGCCACCCGACACCGGGGGTTGGCACTGAAGCTTTCTTT
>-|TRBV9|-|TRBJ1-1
CASSVGASGGAGTEAFF
TGTGCCAGCAGCGTAGGGGCGTCGGGGGGCGCGGGCACTGAAGCTTTCTTT
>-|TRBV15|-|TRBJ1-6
CATSRDGQVHSPLHF
TGTGCCACCAGCAGAGATGGGCAGGTTCATTCACCCCTCCACTTT
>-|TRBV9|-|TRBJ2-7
CASSGKGHGYEQYF
TGTGCCAGCAGCGGTAAGGGACACGGCTACGAGCAGTACTTC
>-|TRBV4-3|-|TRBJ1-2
CASSQEAGAANYGYTF
TGCGCCAGCAGCCAAGAAGCGGGAGCAGCAAACTATGGCTACACCTTC
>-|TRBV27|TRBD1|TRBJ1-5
CASSCKQGCNQPQHF
TGTGCCAGCAGTTGTAAACAGGGGTGCAATCAGCCCCAGCATTTT
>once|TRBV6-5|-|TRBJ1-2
CASSYQEGGYTF
TGTGCCAGCAGTTATCAAGAGGGTGGCTACACCTTC
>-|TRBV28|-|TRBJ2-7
CASSFRRSRYEQYF
TGTGCCAGCAGTTTTAGGAGGTCTCGCTACGAGCAGTACTTC
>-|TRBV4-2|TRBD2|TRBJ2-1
CASSQSSSSGGVKQFF
TGTGCCAGCAGCCAATCCAGCTCTAGCGGGGGCGTAAAGCAGTTCTTC
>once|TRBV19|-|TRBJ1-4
CASSIAAGWNEKLFF
TGTGCCAGTAGTATAGCGGCAGGGTGGAATGAAAAACTGTTTTTT
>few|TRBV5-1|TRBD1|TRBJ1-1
CASSKGQGNTEAFF
TGCGCCAGCAGTAAAGGACAGGGGAACACTGAAGCTTTCTTT
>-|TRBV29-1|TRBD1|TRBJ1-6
CSAVTGPNSPLHF
TGCAGCGCGGTGACAGGGCCCAATTCACCCCTCCACTTT
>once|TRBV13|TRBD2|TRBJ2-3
CASSLGRGLGSDTQYF
TGTGCCAGCAGCTTAGGCCGTGGACTAGGCTCAGATACGCAGTATTTT
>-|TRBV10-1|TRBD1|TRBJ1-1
CASSDRQGRGTEAFF
TGCGCCAGCAGCGATAGACAGGGGAGGGGCACTGAAGCTTTCTTT
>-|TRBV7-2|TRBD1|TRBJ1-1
CASSLVGALTGGATEAFF
TGTGCCAGCAGCTTAGTAGGAGCGTTAACAGGGGGCGCTACTGAAGCTTTCTTT
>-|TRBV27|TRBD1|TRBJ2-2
CATADPTGQGKTGELFF
TGTGCCACCGCCGATCCAACGGGACAGGGGAAAACCGGGGAGCTGTTTTTT
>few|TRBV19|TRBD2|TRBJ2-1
CASSPRNSGGSYNEQFF
TGTGCCAGTAGTCCCAGAAATAGCGGGGGTTCCTACAATGAGCAGTTCTTC
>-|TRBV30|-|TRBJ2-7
CAWGQGIYEQYF
TGTGCCTGGGGGCAGGGAATCTACGAGCAGTACTTC
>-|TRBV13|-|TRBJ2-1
CASRGGQGLSSEQFF
TGTGCCAGCAGGGGGGGGCAGGGCCTTAGTAGTGAGCAGTTCTTC
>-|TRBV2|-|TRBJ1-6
CASVQRRDSPLHF
TGTGCCAGCGTCCAAAGACGGGATTCACCCCTCCACTTT
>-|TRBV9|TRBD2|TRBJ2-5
CASSVESAGVLETQYF
TGTGCCAGCAGCGTAGAGTCCGCGGGGGTATTAGAGACCCAGTACTTC
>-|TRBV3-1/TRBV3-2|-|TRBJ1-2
CASSSGQFHGYTF
TGTGCCAGCAGCTCGGGACAATTTCATGGCTACACCTTC
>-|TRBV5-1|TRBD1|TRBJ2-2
CASSSRDRGTGELFF
TGCGCCAGCAGCTCCCGGGACAGGGGCACCGGGGAGCTGTTTTTT
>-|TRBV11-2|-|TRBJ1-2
CASSLDGQGRYGYTF
TGTGCCAGCAGCTTAGATGGGCAGGGTCGGTATGGCTACACCTTC